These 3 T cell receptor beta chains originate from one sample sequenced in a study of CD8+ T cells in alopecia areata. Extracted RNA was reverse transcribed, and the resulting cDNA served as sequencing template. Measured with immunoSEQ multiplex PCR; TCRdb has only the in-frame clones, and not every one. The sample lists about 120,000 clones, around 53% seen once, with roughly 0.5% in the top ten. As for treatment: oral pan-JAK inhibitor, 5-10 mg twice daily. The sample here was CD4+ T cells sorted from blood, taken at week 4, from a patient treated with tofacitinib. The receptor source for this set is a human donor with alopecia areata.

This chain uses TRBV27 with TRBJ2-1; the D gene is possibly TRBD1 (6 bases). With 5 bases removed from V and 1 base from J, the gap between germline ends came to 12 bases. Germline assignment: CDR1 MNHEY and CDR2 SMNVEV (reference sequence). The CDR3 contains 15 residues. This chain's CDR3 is CASSILTGSYNEQFF. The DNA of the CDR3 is TGTGCCAGCAGTATCCTGACAGGTTCCTACAATGAGCAGTTCTTC.

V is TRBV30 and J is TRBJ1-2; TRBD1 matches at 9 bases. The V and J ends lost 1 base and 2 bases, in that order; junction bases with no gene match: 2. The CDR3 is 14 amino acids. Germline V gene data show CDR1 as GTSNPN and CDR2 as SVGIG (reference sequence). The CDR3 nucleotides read TGTGCCTGGAGTGCCGGGACAGGGAACTATGGCTACACCTTC. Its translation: CAWSAGTGNYGYTF.

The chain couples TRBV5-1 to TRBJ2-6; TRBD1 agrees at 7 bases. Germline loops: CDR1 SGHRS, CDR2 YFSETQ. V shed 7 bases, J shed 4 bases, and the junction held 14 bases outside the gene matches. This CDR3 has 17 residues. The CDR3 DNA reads TGCGCCAGCCGTCGTTCCCCTACAGGGGCCGGGGCCAACGTCCTGACTTTC. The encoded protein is CASRRSPTGAGANVLTF.